This TCR beta chain is drawn from a study of shared clonotypes between healthy human individuals. Study results and caveats: In general, naive subsets displayed greater estimated richness than memory subsets did. In contrast to clonotypes shared by all four donors, non-shared clonotypes had lower generation probabilities. Some naive CD4 clonotypes, 4.5% to 5.5%, turned up in common across several donors.

CD45RA+ naive and CD45RA-negative memory subsets were separated from CD4+ cells. Only one count was recorded for this clone. As yet, its antigen is unknown. The CDR3 has 15 residues. CDR1 and CDR2 (germline): SGHKS, YYEKEE (reference sequence). The V end lost 5 bases, the J end lost 2 bases, and 17 bases lay between the germline ends. Profiled with immunoSEQ multiplex PCR; TCRdb holds only in-frame clones, not every one. In the table there are around 1.4 million clones, 97% to 99% of which are singletons. Sequenced input: naive CD4+ T cells sorted from blood. The subset here: CD45RA+ positively selected. This sequence joins TRBV5-5 and TRBJ2-7; D is perhaps TRBD1 (5 bases). The clonotype originates from a man aged 25 to 45 in good health. The DNA for the CDR3 is TGTGCCAGCAGGCCAGATCTTGGACACCCCTACGAGCAGTACTTC. As protein: CASRPDLGHPYEQYF.